What follows describes a single TCR beta chain. The target antigen is unknown. Blood libraries mostly used around 500 ng genomic DNA, six replicates each. Sequencing was performed with immunoSEQ multiplex PCR; in TCRdb, only in-frame clones are kept and a portion is missing. Of about 32,000 clones in the sample, around four fifths were seen once. The time point here: after neoadjuvant nivolumab, at surgical resection. These newly diagnosed stage II-IVA oral cavity squamous cell carcinoma patients had no prior systemic or radiation treatment. This record comes from a study of neoadjuvant anti-PD-1 for oral cavity cancer. Broader study findings: PBMC Gini-index clonality exceeded responders' in non-responders post-nivolumab.

From germline, CDR1 is LNHNV and CDR2 YYDKDF (reference sequence). The CDR3 spans 17 residues. The V and J ends lost 0 bases and 4 bases respectively, with 18 bases between them. The clonotype originates from a person aged 35 to 85 with oral cavity squamous cell carcinoma. The chain has TRBV15 and TRBJ1-2, with D perhaps TRBD1 (6 bases). Sample: PBMCs, taken after nivolumab (anti-PD-1) treatment. CDR3: CATSRDLAGASSYGYTF. The CDR3 bases are TGTGCCACCAGCAGAGATCTGGCGGGGGCGTCCAGCTATGGCTACACCTTC.